This T cell receptor beta chain was recovered during a study of blood T cell repertoires in COVID-19. In the study overall: The origin of the acute and convalescent COVID-19 samples was the United States, Italy and Spain. From T cells, B-cell-depleted T cells, or PBMCs came the material, which was cDNA or gDNA.

This clone showed up just once. Original handling: It was from reference gene primer amplification that nucleated cell counts were estimated. Sequencing used immunoSEQ multiplex PCR; TCRdb keeps in-frame clones, though not all of them. D and trimming come from the DNA, and the V and J calls and clone size come from that table. The repertoire consists of around 140,000 clones, with roughly nine tenths occurring once and the leading ten covering 1.5% to 2%. The clonotype was recovered from a human donor in a cohort sampled during active COVID-19. The sequenced sample was peripheral blood.

In DNA, the CDR3 is TGTGCCAGCAGCCGCAGGGGGCGAATCACTGAAGCTTTCTTT. Amino acid sequence: CASSRRGRITEAFF. The rearrangement uses TRBV5-4 and TRBJ1-1; 8 nucleotides line up with TRBD1. The germline V gene encodes CDR1 SGHNT and CDR2 YYREEE (reference sequence). The CDR3 totals 14 residues. The trim removed 4 bases at V and 4 bases at J, leaving 6 bases unmatched. The variable domain in full, completed from reference TRBV5-4 and TRBJ1-1, reads ETGVTQSPTHLIKTRGQQVTLRCSSQSGHNTVSWYQQALGQGPQFIFQYYREEENGRGNFPPRFSGLQFPNYSSELNVNALELDDSALYLCASSRRGRITEAFFGQGTRLTVV.